The 32 T cell receptor beta chains in this list originate from one sample, sequenced in a study of shared clonotypes between healthy human individuals. Here immunoSEQ multiplex PCR was the method, and the copy in TCRdb shows in-frame clones only, minus some. Of more than 2,000,000 clones listed, around 94% were seen once; the top ten hold around 0.15%. Source material: naive CD4+ T cells sorted from blood. Stated subset: CD45RA+ positively selected. The receptors shown here come from a man aged 18 to 29 in good health.

In the case of this clone: At the DNA level, this CDR3 is encoded by other sequences in the same sample as well. The gene calls are TRBV5-4 and TRBJ2-2; D remains ambiguous. V was trimmed by 2 bases and J by 2 bases, leaving 7 bases between them. Germline V gene sequence: CDR1 SGHNT, CDR2 YYREEE (reference sequence). The CDR3 contains 14 residues. DNA for the CDR3: TGTGCCAGCAGCTTCACCGGAAACACCGGGGAGCTGTTTTTT. Translated, it gives CASSFTGNTGELFF.

CDR3 loop: CASSPLLPPEQFF. CDR3 nucleotides: TGTGCCAGCAGTCCCCTACTGCCACCTGAGCAGTTCTTC. V and J are TRBV2 and TRBJ2-1; D is ambiguous. The CDR3 extends over 13 amino acids. Trimming left V 5 bases short and J 9 bases short, with 14 bases between. Per germline, CDR1 SNHLY and CDR2 FYNNEI.

V and J are TRBV5-1 and TRBJ2-7, with D tentatively TRBD1 (5 bases). Looked up from germline, CDR1 is SGHRS and CDR2 is YFSETQ. Trimming removed 2 bases at V and 6 bases at J, with 9 bases between. The CDR3 covers 12 residues. The CDR3 DNA follows: TGCGCCAGCAGCTTCGACAGATCCGAGCAGTACTTC. It is translated as CASSFDRSEQYF.

The rearrangement uses TRBV9 and TRBJ2-3; TRBD2 aligns across 7 bases. The germline CDR1 and CDR2 sequences are SGDLS and YYNGEE. Trimming removed 4 bases from V and 2 bases from J; junction bases left unmatched: 10. The CDR3 is 16 amino acids. The CDR3 here is CASSPGTKPSTDTQYF. The CDR3 DNA reads TGTGCCAGCAGCCCAGGGACTAAGCCCTCCACAGATACGCAGTATTTT.

The V call is TRBV5-4, the J call TRBJ2-1; 7 positions agree with TRBD2. Germline CDR1 is SGHNT and CDR2 is YYREEE (reference sequence). V was clipped by 0 bases and J by 9 bases; unmatched bases: 9. CDR3 length: 15 residues. The CDR3 reads CASSLGGGAGSEQFF. DNA of the CDR3: TGTGCCAGCAGCTTGGGCGGGGGAGCCGGGAGTGAGCAGTTCTTC.

A few counts support this clone. This chain connects TRBV27 to TRBJ2-1, with D possibly TRBD1 on 6 matching bases. Germline assignment: CDR1 MNHEY and CDR2 SMNVEV (reference sequence). There are 12 residues in the CDR3. V lost 4 bases, J lost 6 bases, and 7 bases lay in between. The DNA for the CDR3 is TGTGCCAGCAGTTGGGGGCCCAATGAGCAGTTCTTC. Its translation is CASSWGPNEQFF.

The chain joins TRBV6-5 to TRBJ2-7, with a tentative D call TRBD2 (6 bases). Trimming took off 5 bases at V and 5 bases at J, with 16 bases between the two ends. Per the germline V gene, CDR1 is MNHEY and CDR2 is SVGAGI. The CDR3 is 14 residues long. This CDR3 is CASSMRDRGDEQYF. CDR3 DNA: TGTGCCAGCAGTATGCGGGACCGCGGGGACGAGCAGTACTTC.

The rearrangement links TRBV10-3 to TRBJ1-3, with D unclear. The CDR3 has 13 amino acids. Germline lookup yields CDR1 ENHRY and CDR2 SYGVKD. V dropped 2 bases and J dropped 2 bases, with 4 bases sitting between them. CDR3 region: CAISERPGNTIYF. For the CDR3, the DNA is TGTGCCATCAGTGAGAGACCTGGAAACACCATATATTTT.

The chain carries TRBV11-2 and TRBJ2-1; D is perhaps TRBD1 (6 bases). Between the trimmed V and J ends, which lost 5 bases and 1 base, there was a span of 21 bases. There are 18 residues in the CDR3. Germline V gives CDR1 SGHAT, CDR2 FQNNGV. The CDR3 nucleotides read TGTGCCAGCAGCCTCACCTCTGGGGGCGGAACTTCCTACAATGAGCAGTTCTTC. Translation gives CASSLTSGGGTSYNEQFF.

CDR3: CASSPGLEQYF. The CDR3 DNA reads TGTGCCAGCAGCCCGGGTCTTGAGCAGTACTTC. The chain uses TRBV7-2 and TRBJ2-7; D remains ambiguous. V was cut by 5 bases and J by 7 bases, with 9 bases left in between. CDR3 length equals 11 residues. Germline CDR1 and CDR2: SGHTA and FQGNSA.

This clone was picked up one time. This sequence joins TRBV30 and TRBJ2-5, with 7 bases identical to TRBD2. J lost 3 bases, V lost 6 bases, and 10 bases had no gene match. The CDR3 is 14 residues long. Germline assignment: CDR1 GTSNPN and CDR2 SVGIG (reference sequence). The CDR3 DNA sequence: TGTGCCTGCAACGGCGGGGGAAGAGAAGAGACCCAGTACTTC. It is translated as CACNGGGREETQYF.

The rearrangement joins TRBV30 to TRBJ1-2; TRBD1 matches at 11 bases. CDR1 and CDR2 (germline): GTSNPN, SVGIG (reference sequence). The trim removed 1 base at V and 8 bases at J, leaving 6 bases unmatched. The CDR3 consists of 14 residues. The CDR3 nucleotides read TGTGCCTGGAGTGACGGACAGGGGGCGATAGGCTACACCTTC. It codes for CAWSDGQGAIGYTF.

V usage is TRBV7-8 and J usage is TRBJ2-7; D is unresolved. Looked up from germline, CDR1 is SGHVS and CDR2 is FQNEAQ. This CDR3 spans 13 amino acids. Trimming cost V 4 bases and J 6 bases, with 13 bases left between them. CDR3 bases: TGTGCCAGCAGCTCGTTCATTGATGGCGAGCAGTACTTC. It encodes CASSSFIDGEQYF. Full variable domain (outside the CDR3, taken from reference TRBV7-8 and TRBJ2-7): GAGVSQSPRYKVAKRGQDVALRCDPISGHVSLFWYQQALGQGPEFLTYFQNEAQLDKSGLPSDRFFAERPEGSVSTLKIQRTQQEDSAVYLCASSSFIDGEQYFGPGTRLTVT.

In its sample, this clone was seen once. This chain uses TRBV11-2 with TRBJ2-6; 7 bases match TRBD1. CDR3 size: 18 residues. CDR1 is SGHAT and CDR2 is FQNNGV in the germline V gene. J was trimmed by 2 bases and V by 6 bases; bases with no gene match: 13. The CDR3 region is CASSIRDSFFAGANVLTF. The CDR3 DNA follows: TGTGCCAGCAGTATTCGGGACAGCTTTTTCGCTGGGGCCAACGTCCTGACTTTC.

V usage is TRBV7-2 and J usage is TRBJ1-1; 8 bases map to TRBD1. V dropped 6 bases and J dropped 1; count of bases not matched to a gene: 4. This CDR3 region has 14 residues. Germline CDR1 is SGHTA and CDR2 is FQGNSA. The CDR3 loop is CASRPTGANTEAFF. CDR3 in DNA: TGTGCCAGCAGGCCGACAGGGGCGAACACTGAAGCTTTCTTT. The full variable domain, rest sourced from reference TRBV7-2 and TRBJ1-1, is GAGVSQSPSNKVTEKGKDVELRCDPISGHTALYWYRQSLGQGLEFLIYFQGNSAPDKSGLPSDRFSAERTGGSVSTLTIQRTQQEDSAVYLCASRPTGANTEAFFGQGTRLTVV.

The chain has TRBV7-9 and TRBJ1-6; D uncertain. Germline CDR1 is SEHNR and CDR2 is FQNEAQ (reference sequence). With 5 bases removed from V and 0 bases from J, the gap between germline ends came to 5 bases. CDR3 length equals 14 residues. The CDR3 loop reads CASSQSSYNSPLHF. In DNA form, the CDR3 reads TGTGCCAGCAGCCAAAGCTCCTATAATTCACCCCTCCACTTT.

The chain employs TRBV9 and TRBJ2-1, with 10 bases identical to TRBD2. The CDR3 sequence is 17 residues long. CDR1 SGDLS and CDR2 YYNGEE come from the germline V gene. With V trimmed by 4 bases and J by 9 bases, 16 bases remained unmatched. The DNA for the CDR3 is TGTGCCAGCAGCCCTAGAAGGCTAGCGGGAGAAACGGCTGAGCAGTTCTTC. It yields the protein CASSPRRLAGETAEQFF.

The V gene is TRBV6-1, the J gene TRBJ1-3; 8 bases are a match to TRBD1. J was trimmed by 8 bases and V by 0 bases; bases with no gene match: 6. Germline lookup yields CDR1 MNHNS and CDR2 SASEGT. The CDR3 loop spans 15 amino acids. CDR3 amino acids: CASSEADRVLDTIYF. The CDR3 nucleotides read TGTGCCAGCAGTGAAGCGGACAGGGTGTTGGACACCATATATTTT.

This chain joins TRBV29-1 and TRBJ1-1; 9 bases map to TRBD1. Germline trimming cut 6 bases from V and 0 bases from J; bases unmatched to any gene: 8. The CDR3 is made up of 15 amino acids. CDR1 is SQVTM, CDR2 ANQGSEA, per germline. The CDR3 reads CSVQQGANLNTEAFF. The CDR3 nucleotides are TGCAGCGTACAACAGGGGGCCAACTTGAACACTGAAGCTTTCTTT.

This chain joins TRBV6-6 and TRBJ2-7, with 7 nucleotides matching TRBD2. From germline, CDR1 is MNHNY and CDR2 SVGAGI (reference sequence). CDR3 length: 15 amino acids. V lost 2 bases, J lost 2 bases, and 6 bases stayed unmatched. The DNA of the CDR3 is TGTGCCAGCAGTTACGGGGGGGAGGGGCCCTACGAGCAGTACTTC. It encodes CASSYGGEGPYEQYF.

In the case of this clone: Different DNA sequences within this sample yield the same CDR3. The V gene is TRBV5-1, the J gene TRBJ1-2, with 10 bases lining up with TRBD1. The CDR3 is 14 residues long. CDR1 is SGHRS, CDR2 YFSETQ, per germline. With V trimmed by 4 bases and J by 4 bases, 4 bases remained unmatched. The CDR3 DNA is TGCGCCAGCAGCGGGGGACAGGGGATCTATGGCTACACCTTC. Translated: CASSGGQGIYGYTF.

This rearrangement joins TRBV10-2 to TRBJ2-6; D gene uncertain. The V end lost 7 bases, the J end lost 0 bases, and 13 bases lay between the germline ends. CDR1 is WSHSY and CDR2 is SAAADI in the germline V gene. The CDR3 runs 16 residues. This CDR3 reads CASIRRFDSGANVLTF. The DNA for the CDR3 is TGCGCCAGCATACGACGTTTCGACTCTGGGGCCAACGTCCTGACTTTC.

The rearrangement links TRBV18 to TRBJ1-4; D might be TRBD1 (6 bases). V lost 3 bases to trimming and J lost 8 bases, with 16 bases between them. Germline-derived CDR1 and CDR2 are KGHSH and LQKENI. The CDR3 contains 15 residues. The CDR3 spells CASSPNRDMGEKLFF. CDR3 nucleotides: TGTGCCAGCTCACCGAACCGGGACATGGGCGAAAAACTGTTTTTT.

The chain recombines TRBV2 with TRBJ2-1; 10 bases match TRBD2. After removal of 0 bases from V and 0 bases from J, the junction contained 11 bases not matched to a gene. The CDR3 totals 20 residues. Germline lookup yields CDR1 SNHLY and CDR2 FYNNEI. In nucleotides, the CDR3 is TGTGCCAGCAGTGAAGCGGCGGTAGCGGGGGGTGGAAGCTCCTACAATGAGCAGTTCTTC. Translated, it gives CASSEAAVAGGGSSYNEQFF.

The chain recombines TRBV5-4 with TRBJ2-7; 8 bases are a match to TRBD1. CDR1 SGHNT and CDR2 YYREEE come from the germline V gene (reference sequence). V dropped 2 bases and J dropped 5; count of bases not matched to a gene: 9. This CDR3 contains 15 residues. This chain's CDR3 is CASSFTRDRSHEQYF. CDR3 nucleotides: TGTGCCAGCAGCTTTACCCGGGACAGGTCTCACGAGCAGTACTTC.

The gene calls are TRBV5-6 and TRBJ2-7, with 7 bases lining up with TRBD1. The junction had 7 bases not matched to a gene; V was cut back by 1 base and J by 3 bases. Per the germline V gene, CDR1 is SGHDT and CDR2 is YYEEEE. The CDR3 totals 15 residues. The DNA for the CDR3 is TGTGCCAGCAGCTTGTTAGGGGGCTCATTCTACGAGCAGTACTTC. This gives the protein CASSLLGGSFYEQYF.

The chain is built from TRBV7-2 and TRBJ1-4, with D perhaps matching TRBD1 (6 bases). The germline gives CDR1 SGHTA, CDR2 FQGNSA. V gave up 3 bases and J gave up 6 bases, with 14 bases separating them. The length of the CDR3 is 15 residues. DNA for the CDR3: TGTGCCAGCAGCTTTCAGGACAGCCGAGATGAAAAACTGTTTTTT. It encodes CASSFQDSRDEKLFF.

This chain joins TRBV6-5 and TRBJ2-3, with 11 bases matching TRBD1. The V segment lost 2 bases and the J segment 7 bases; nucleotides outside the gene matches: 5. Per germline, CDR1 MNHEY and CDR2 SVGAGI. There are 15 residues in the CDR3. For the CDR3, the DNA is TGTGCCAGCAGTTACCAAGGACAGGGGGCTAATACGCAGTATTTT. Amino acid sequence: CASSYQGQGANTQYF.

V and J are TRBV2 and TRBJ1-3; no clear D gene. The CDR3 length is 14 residues. Trimming took 7 bases from V and 4 from J, leaving 14 bases between them. Germline values: CDR1 SNHLY, CDR2 FYNNEI. The CDR3 is CASMIWVEGNTIYF. The CDR3 coding sequence is TGTGCCAGCATGATATGGGTGGAGGGAAACACCATATATTTT. The full variable domain, rest sourced from reference TRBV2 and TRBJ1-3, is EPEVTQTPSHQVTQMGQEVILRCVPISNHLYFYWYRQILGQKVEFLVSFYNNEISEKSEIFDDQFSVERPDGSNFTLKIRSTKLEDSAMYFCASMIWVEGNTIYFGEGSWLTVV.

This chain joins TRBV4-1 and TRBJ2-5; D could derive from TRBD1 or TRBD2 (6 bases each). CDR3 size: 16 residues. Germline CDR1 reads MGHRA; CDR2 reads YSYEKL. V lost 5 bases, J lost 4 bases, and 20 bases lay in between. For the CDR3, the DNA is TGCGCCAGCAGCACTGACATCGGGGGCGCGGGAGAGACCCAGTACTTC. Its translation: CASSTDIGGAGETQYF.

The chain has TRBV2 and TRBJ2-7; 10 bases line up with TRBD1. Germline CDR1 and CDR2: SNHLY and FYNNEI. J lost 2 bases, V lost 3 bases, and 7 bases had no gene match. The CDR3 extends over 16 amino acids. CDR3 residues: CASSDGDRGSPYEQYF. CDR3 DNA: TGTGCCAGCAGTGACGGGGACAGGGGATCACCCTACGAGCAGTACTTC.

J is TRBJ1-5 and V is TRBV18, with a tentative D call TRBD1 (5 bases). Germline values: CDR1 KGHSH, CDR2 LQKENI. Deletions cut 2 bases from V and 5 bases from J, with 16 bases between. This CDR3 spans 16 amino acids. The CDR3 nucleotides are TGTGCCAGCTCACCAGCGTATCAGACGGGGGATCAGCCCCAGCATTTT. As protein: CASSPAYQTGDQPQHF.